The 10 T cell receptor beta chains below were found in one sample sequenced in a study of memory CD4+ T cells and cytomegalovirus serostatus. Assay: immunoSEQ multiplex PCR; the TCRdb copy retains only in-frame clones and omits some. This sample has more than 40,000 clones; about 82% occur once, and the top ten carry roughly 6.7%. Single viable CD3+CD4+CD8-CD45RO+ cells were sorted as the memory CD4+ T cells. Sequencing was carried out using memory CD4+ T cells from blood. Receptor source: an adult in good health and CMV-seronegative.

This clone has just a few counts. The V call is TRBV20-1, the J call TRBJ2-1; no definite D call. CDR1 and CDR2 (germline): DFQATT, SNEGSKA (reference sequence). V was trimmed by 4 bases and J by 8 bases, leaving 6 bases between them. The CDR3 has 10 amino acids. As DNA, the CDR3 is TGCAGTGCTAAGCTTGATGAGCAGTTCTTC. This gives the protein CSAKLDEQFF.

The chain employs TRBV4-3 and TRBJ2-1; 8 bases map to TRBD2. V gave up 0 bases and J gave up 10 bases; unmatched junction bases: 8. Germline CDR1 reads LGHNA; CDR2 reads YSLEER. The CDR3 sequence is 15 residues long. CDR3 region: CASSQDGTSSFEQFF. The CDR3 DNA is TGCGCCAGCAGCCAAGATGGGACTAGTTCATTCGAGCAGTTCTTC.

The chain links TRBV20-1 to TRBJ1-4; perhaps TRBD1 as D (6 bases). Germline V lookup: CDR1 DFQATT, CDR2 SNEGSKA (reference sequence). This CDR3 is 11 amino acids long. V dropped 6 bases and J dropped 10 bases, with 12 bases sitting between them. CDR3 DNA sequence: TGCAGTGCCAACCTAGGGGGAAAACTGTTTTTT. Translation: CSANLGGKLFF.

The chain links TRBV7-2 to TRBJ1-5; 7 nucleotides match TRBD1. The V gene's germline CDR1 is SGHTA and CDR2 FQGNSA. CDR3 size: 14 residues. Trimming at V came to 5 bases and at J to 4 bases, leaving 5 bases not matched to a gene. The CDR3 loop is CASSEGQWNQPQHF. CDR3 sequence (DNA): TGTGCCAGCAGCGAGGGACAGTGGAATCAGCCCCAGCATTTT.

CDR3 protein: CASSLDLGIGTLYF. The CDR3 DNA is TGTGCCAGCAGCTTAGATCTGGGGATCGGGACATTGTACTTC. This sequence joins TRBV5-8 and TRBJ2-7; possible D gene TRBD1, 6 bases. Trimming left V 2 bases short and J 12 bases short, with 21 bases between. The CDR3 covers 14 residues. CDR1 and CDR2 from the germline V gene are SGHTS and YDEGEE.

This chain connects TRBV11-3 to TRBJ2-2; 10 positions match TRBD2. V was clipped by 5 bases and J by 1 base; unmatched bases: 1. Germline V CDR1 and CDR2: SGHNT, YENEEA. This CDR3 is 15 amino acids long. DNA for the CDR3: TGTGCCAGCAGCCGGACTAGCGGGAACACCGGGGAGCTGTTTTTT. Translated, it gives CASSRTSGNTGELFF.

The chain carries TRBV5-1 and TRBJ2-6; D not certain. This CDR3 spans 17 amino acids. Germline values: CDR1 SGHRS, CDR2 YFSETQ. V shed 2 bases and J shed 3 bases, with 15 bases lying between them. Here the CDR3 DNA reads TGCGCCAGCAGCTTAGGAAGAGGAGCTGGTGGGGCCAACGTCCTGACTTTC. Residues: CASSLGRGAGGANVLTF.

The chain links TRBV7-2 to TRBJ2-7; D is unclear. The V end was cut by 5 bases, the J end by 6 bases, with 11 bases between. From germline, CDR1 is SGHTA and CDR2 FQGNSA. The CDR3 extends over 12 amino acids. CDR3 in amino acids: CASSLFLGEQYF. The CDR3 nucleotides are TGTGCCAGCAGCCTATTCCTTGGCGAGCAGTACTTC.

This clone was recorded once. The chain uses TRBV10-3 and TRBJ1-3; D unclear. V lost 10 bases and J 4 bases, leaving 11 bases between the germline ends. The CDR3 has 12 residues. Germline lookup yields CDR1 ENHRY and CDR2 SYGVKD. The CDR3 reads CATNPTGNTIYF. DNA of the CDR3: TGTGCCACCAACCCGACAGGAAACACCATATATTTT.

This chain connects TRBV7-2 to TRBJ1-2; no definite D call. Germline CDR1 is SGHTA and CDR2 is FQGNSA. The V gene lost 3 bases and the J gene lost 5 bases, with 4 bases spanning the gap. The CDR3 length is 11 residues. CDR3 nucleotide sequence: TGTGCCAGCAGCTTCTATTATGGCTACACCTTC. Translated: CASSFYYGYTF.